A selection of T cell receptor beta chains follows, all from one sample in a study of T-cell reconstitution after alpha-beta-depleted transplantation in children. TCRdb redid the calling of the PCR reads with MiXCR, one entry per CDR3 protein. Of around 530,000 distinct CDR3 sequences listed, about 33% were seen once; the top ten hold 2% to 3%. The starting material was PBMCs from the stem cell graft donor, obtained from the stem cell graft. Source of these receptors: a human donor who donated a stem cell graft to a child with aplastic anemia. The CDR3 runs from the conserved cysteine through the conserved F or W. The D gene is left open where the match is weak. Some rows have no size entry. The others give once, few or many, or a class for an expanded clone.

d_call j_call v_call clone_size cdr3_nt cdr3_aa
- TRBJ2-1 TRBV12-3/TRBV12-4 - TGTGCCAGTTGCTGGGGCAGGGGACGGAATGAGCAGTTCTTC CASCWGRGRNEQFF
- TRBJ2-3 TRBV20-1 - TGCAGTGCTTTCCCGGGACTGACCACAGATACGCAGTATTTT CSAFPGLTTDTQYF
- TRBJ1-2 TRBV12-3/TRBV12-4 - TGTGCCAGCAGTTTACGAGGGGCAACTAACTATGGCTACACCTTC CASSLRGATNYGYTF
TRBD1 TRBJ2-1 TRBV5-4 few TGTGCCAGCAGCCCGGGGACAGCCTACAATGAGCAGTTCTTC CASSPGTAYNEQFF
- TRBJ2-7 TRBV20-1 few TGCAGTGCTCTCTGGACAGCGCGGCAGGGCGAGCAGTACTTC CSALWTARQGEQYF
TRBD1 TRBJ1-1 TRBV4-1 - TGCGCCAGCAGCCAGCCACTGGGACAGGGGGCGCCGACTTTCTTT CASSQPLGQGAPTFF
- TRBJ1-1 TRBV20-1 many TGCAGTGCTTTGCCCGGACGGACGAACACTGAAGCTTTCTTT CSALPGRTNTEAFF
- TRBJ2-6 TRBV18 - TGTGCCAGCTCGGAGGTCTCTGGGGCCAACGTCCTGACTTTC CASSEVSGANVLTF
- TRBJ1-5 TRBV28 - TGTGCCAGCAGCCTCCTCCAACAGCCCCAGCATTTT CASSLLQQPQHF
- TRBJ1-1 TRBV18 - TGTGCCAGCTCACGGATGAATGGGAGGAGGGACACTGAAGCTTTCTTT CASSRMNGRRDTEAFF
- TRBJ1-2 TRBV6-2/TRBV6-3 few TGTGCCAGCAGTTATGGTCTTCTCGGCCCGGGAGAGGGCTATGGCTACACCTTC CASSYGLLGPGEGYGYTF
- TRBJ1-1 TRBV6-1 few TGTGCCAGCGCACAGAGATCGAACACTGAAGCTTTCTTT CASAQRSNTEAFF
- TRBJ2-5 TRBV12-3/TRBV12-4 - TGTGCCAGCAGTTTAACGTCCGATGGGACCCAGTACTTC CASSLTSDGTQYF
TRBD2 TRBJ2-5 TRBV20-1 - TGCAGTGCTATTTCCCGGCTAGCGGGACAAGAGACCCAGTACTTC CSAISRLAGQETQYF
TRBD1 TRBJ1-4 TRBV2 - TGTGCCAGCAGTTATCCGGGACAGAGTAATGAAAAACTGTTTTTT CASSYPGQSNEKLFF
TRBD2 TRBJ2-3 TRBV5-1 - TGCGCCAGCAGCTTGGGGACTAGCGGGATCCTCACAGATACGCAGTATTTT CASSLGTSGILTDTQYF
TRBD1 TRBJ1-3 TRBV30 - TGTGCCTGGAGCCTGACAGGGAGCATCGGGGACACCATATATTTT CAWSLTGSIGDTIYF
- TRBJ2-1 TRBV29-1 - TGCAGCGTCGTGTTCGTAAATGAGCAGTTCTTC CSVVFVNEQFF
- TRBJ2-1 TRBV24-1 - TGTGCCACGCAACCGGGCTGGGGATCCTACAATGAGCAGTTCTTC CATQPGWGSYNEQFF
- TRBJ1-1 TRBV20-1 - TGCAGTGCTAGCTTGGGGGGAGGAAACACTGAAGCTTTCTTT CSASLGGGNTEAFF
TRBD2 TRBJ2-3 TRBV2 few TGTGCCAGCAGTTATTATAGCGGGAGTGACACAGATACGCAGTATTTT CASSYYSGSDTDTQYF
TRBD1 TRBJ1-2 TRBV5-1 few TGCGCCAGCAGTTTACAGGGGGCAGGTTATGGCTACACCTTC CASSLQGAGYGYTF
- TRBJ1-2 TRBV12-3/TRBV12-4 - TGTGCCAGCAGCCCGGACAGCGCAACCCTCTATGGCTACACCTTC CASSPDSATLYGYTF
- TRBJ2-1 TRBV7-2 - TGTGCCAGCAGTTCCGACTTAGGCTACAATGAGCAGTTCTTC CASSSDLGYNEQFF
- TRBJ1-2 TRBV18 few TGTGCCAGCTCACCAGGGCTTCACTATGGCTACACCTTC CASSPGLHYGYTF
- TRBJ2-5 TRBV20-1 few TGCAGTGCCGGACCAAGGAGGGCGGAGACCCAGTACTTC CSAGPRRAETQYF
- TRBJ2-2 TRBV19 - TGTGCCAGTACTCCGGGACACCCGAACACCGGGGAGCTGTTTTTT CASTPGHPNTGELFF
- TRBJ2-3 TRBV7-9 few TGTGCCAGCAGGGGGTTTAGGGGGACAGATACGCAGTATTTT CASRGFRGTDTQYF
- TRBJ2-1 TRBV18 - TGTGCCAGCTCCCCTTCTTGGGGAGACAATGAGCAGTTCTTC CASSPSWGDNEQFF
- TRBJ2-2 TRBV20-1 few TGCAGTGCTAGTGTGGCAGGAGCGAACACCGGGGAGCTGTTTTTT CSASVAGANTGELFF
- TRBJ2-5 TRBV12-3/TRBV12-4 many TGTGCCAGCAGTTTGGGCAGGGAGATACAAGAGACCCAGTACTTC CASSLGREIQETQYF
TRBD1 TRBJ2-5 TRBV15 - TGTGCCACCAGCAGAGACAGGGGGCCGGAGACCCAGTACTTC CATSRDRGPETQYF
TRBD2 TRBJ2-2 TRBV6-1 few TGTGCCAGCAGGATCTGGACTAGCGGGAACACCGGGGAGCTGTTTTTT CASRIWTSGNTGELFF
- TRBJ2-4 TRBV20-1 - TGCAGTGCTAGTCCCGGGGGTTTCAGCATTCAGTACTTC CSASPGGFSIQYF
TRBD2 TRBJ2-2 TRBV20-1 few TGCAGTGCTAGTGGGGGACTAGCGGTAACGGGCACCGGGGAGCTGTTTTTT CSASGGLAVTGTGELFF
- TRBJ2-5 TRBV5-1 - TGCGCCAGCATTGGGGATTTGAAGACCCAGTACTTC CASIGDLKTQYF
TRBD2 TRBJ2-7 TRBV20-1 few TGCAGTGCCCAAAGTACTAGCGGGTTCTCCTACGAGCAGTACTTC CSAQSTSGFSYEQYF
- TRBJ1-5 TRBV4-2 - TGTGCCAGCAGCCAAGGACTCTGGGGGGGAACAAATCAGCCCCAGCATTTT CASSQGLWGGTNQPQHF
- TRBJ2-5 TRBV12-3/TRBV12-4 - TGTGCCAGCACCAACCCCCAAGCGCCCCAGTACTTC CASTNPQAPQYF
- TRBJ2-1 TRBV24-1 - TGTGCCACCAGCGACCACACCGGGACACCCTACAATGAGCAGTTCTTC CATSDHTGTPYNEQFF
- TRBJ2-1 TRBV4-3 - TGCGCCAGCAGCCAAGTCTGGGGGACTGACCGGAATGAGCAGTTCTTC CASSQVWGTDRNEQFF
- TRBJ2-3 TRBV10-3 - TGTGCCATCAGTGTCGTCAGTCCCACAGATACGCAGTATTTT CAISVVSPTDTQYF
TRBD2 TRBJ2-1 TRBV6-1 few TGTGCCAGCAGTCAACCGGGACTAGTAGCGGGGGGTGAGCAGTTCTTC CASSQPGLVAGGEQFF
- TRBJ2-3 TRBV18 - TGTGCCAGCTGCCCGGGAGCGACGTCGGCAGATACGCAGTATTTT CASCPGATSADTQYF
- TRBJ1-6 TRBV30 few TGTGCCTGGACGCAGGGGAGTTTAAGGTCACCCCTCCACTTT CAWTQGSLRSPLHF
TRBD2 TRBJ2-1 TRBV7-2 - TGTGCCAGCAGCTTGCCGGGACTAGCGGAGGAGCAGTTCTTC CASSLPGLAEEQFF
- TRBJ1-6 TRBV10-3 few TGTGCCATCAGTGATCTAACGACGGAGAGCTCCTATAATTCACCCCTCCACTTT CAISDLTTESSYNSPLHF
TRBD1 TRBJ1-5 TRBV7-2 - TGTGCCAGCAGCTTGGACAGGGCAGCGAATCAGCCCCAGCATTTT CASSLDRAANQPQHF